The T cell receptor (beta chain) under discussion was sequenced for a study of T cells in Graves' hyperthyroidism and ophthalmopathy. Patients aged 18 to 65 had newly diagnosed hyperthyroidism lasting under 2 months. The CDR3 consists of 13 residues. The V end lost 2 bases, the J end lost 4 bases, and 8 bases lay between the germline ends. Germline V gene data show CDR1 as LNHDA and CDR2 as SQIVND (reference sequence). There were TCR beta CDR3 regions amplified from RNA transcripts. The HTBI primer set drove a first-round RT-PCR of the TCR CDR3. In TCRdb, the multiplex PCR reads were re-called with MiXCR into one record per CDR3 protein. The sample has roughly 700,000 distinct CDR3 sequences, 15% to 20% seen once; the top ten hold 15% to 18%. There are a few counts of this clonotype.

This TCR derives from a man in his fifties or sixties with Graves' hyperthyroidism. The chain recombines TRBV19 with TRBJ1-1; D remains ambiguous. Input material: blood. CDR3 nucleotide sequence: TGTGCCAGTAGTATACCCGTGGCCACTGAAGCTTTCTTT. Encoded protein: CASSIPVATEAFF.